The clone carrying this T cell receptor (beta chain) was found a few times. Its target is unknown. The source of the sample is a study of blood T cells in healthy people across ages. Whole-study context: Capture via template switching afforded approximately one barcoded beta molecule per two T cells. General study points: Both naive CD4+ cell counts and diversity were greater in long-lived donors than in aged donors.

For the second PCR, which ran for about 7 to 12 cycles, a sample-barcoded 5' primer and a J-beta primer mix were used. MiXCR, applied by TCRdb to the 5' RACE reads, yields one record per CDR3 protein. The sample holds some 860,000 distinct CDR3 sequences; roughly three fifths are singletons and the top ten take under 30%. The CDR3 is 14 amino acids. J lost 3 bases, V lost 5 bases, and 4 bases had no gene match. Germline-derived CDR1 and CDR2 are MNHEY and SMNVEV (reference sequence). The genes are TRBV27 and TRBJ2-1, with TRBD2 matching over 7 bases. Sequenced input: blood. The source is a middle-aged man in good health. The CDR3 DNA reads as TGTGCCAGCAGTCCTAGGGACTACTACAATGAGCAGTTCTTC. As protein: CASSPRDYYNEQFF.